These T cell receptor beta chains were read from a single sample in a study of cytomegalovirus exposure and HLA in healthy donors. Libraries were prepared by immunoSEQ multiplex PCR; TCRdb keeps only in-frame clonotypes and omits some of them. Recorded here are roughly 62,000 clones; the top ten clones represent 4%. Sequencing input: PBMCs. These receptor sequences come from a male donor in good health and CMV-seronegative. Both conserved end residues are part of each CDR3. A D gene is named only where the DNA matches it firmly.

TRBJ1-1	NA	11	TRBV30	CAWSVSPEAFF	TGTGCCTGGAGTGTGAGTCCGGAAGCTTTCTTT
TRBJ2-2	TRBD1	16	TRBV6-6	CASSSVDRGLGGELFF	TGTGCCAGCAGTTCCGTGGACAGGGGGCTGGGCGGGGAGCTGTTTTTT
TRBJ2-1	TRBD2	19	TRBV4-2	CASSQDRGSGVHSYNEQFF	TGTGCCAGCAGCCAAGATAGGGGTAGCGGGGTCCACTCCTACAATGAGCAGTTCTTC
TRBJ1-6	NA	14	TRBV5-1	CASSFRGNNSPLHF	TGCGCCAGCAGCTTCCGCGGGAATAATTCACCCCTACACTTT
TRBJ2-7	NA	15	TRBV4-1	CASSQTGTLFYEQYF	TGCGCCAGCAGCCAAACCGGGACACTCTTCTACGAGCAGTACTTC
TRBJ1-1	TRBD1	21	TRBV4-3	CASSQESTTGGEHRENTEDFF	TGCGCCAGCAGCCAAGAGTCCACTACAGGGGGAGAACACCGGGAGAACACTGAAGATTTCTTT
TRBJ1-1	NA	13	TRBV11-2	CASSLAGDTEAFF	TGTGCCAGCAGCTTAGCGGGGGACACTGAAGCTTTCTTT
TRBJ2-6	NA	14	TRBV7-2	CASSESSGANVLTF	TGTGCCAGCAGCGAGAGCTCTGGGGCCAACGTCCTGACTTTC
TRBJ2-2	TRBD1	15	TRBV6-5	CASSRTGSNTGELFF	TGTGCCAGCAGTCGGACAGGATCGAACACCGGGGAGCTGTTTTTT
TRBJ2-3	NA	17	TRBV30	CAWSHQLQGVATDTQYF	TGTGCCTGGAGTCACCAGTTGCAAGGGGTAGCTACAGATACGCAGTATTTT